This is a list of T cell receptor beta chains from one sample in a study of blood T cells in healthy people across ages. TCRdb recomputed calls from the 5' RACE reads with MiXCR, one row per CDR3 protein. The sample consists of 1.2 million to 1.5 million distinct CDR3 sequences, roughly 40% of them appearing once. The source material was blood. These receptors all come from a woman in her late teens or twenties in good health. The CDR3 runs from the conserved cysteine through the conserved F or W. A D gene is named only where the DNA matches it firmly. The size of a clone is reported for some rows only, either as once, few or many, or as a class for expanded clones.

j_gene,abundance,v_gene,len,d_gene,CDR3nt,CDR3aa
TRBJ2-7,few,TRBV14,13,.,TGTGCCAGCAGCCACGGGGCCTTTGGAGAGCAGTACTTC,CASSHGAFGEQYF
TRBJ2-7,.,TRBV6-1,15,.,TGTGCCAGCAGTGCCCCCGGACTCGCATACTACGAGCAGTACTTC,CASSAPGLAYYEQYF
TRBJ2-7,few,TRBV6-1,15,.,TGTGCCAGCAGTGAATTCACGGACACGGACTACGAGCAGTACTTC,CASSEFTDTDYEQYF
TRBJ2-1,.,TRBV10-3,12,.,TGTGCCATCATGAAAGGCGGCGATGAGCAGTTCTTC,CAIMKGGDEQFF
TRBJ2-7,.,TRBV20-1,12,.,TGCAGTGCTAGAGGAGGGCCCGACGAGCAGTACTTC,CSARGGPDEQYF
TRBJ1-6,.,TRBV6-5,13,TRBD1,TGTGCCAGCAGTCGGTTGACAGGGTCCCCCCTCCACTTT,CASSRLTGSPLHF
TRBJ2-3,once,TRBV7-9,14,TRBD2,TGTGCCAGCAGCTTATTGACTAGCGGGGTGTCTCGGTATTTT,CASSLLTSGVSRYF
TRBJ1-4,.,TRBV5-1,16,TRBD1,TGCGCCAGCAGCGTCGGACAGGGAGGACCTAATGAAAAACTGTTTTTT,CASSVGQGGPNEKLFF
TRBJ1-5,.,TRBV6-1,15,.,TGTGCCAGCACCCTGACAGGCCCCAGCAATCAGCCCCAGCATTTT,CASTLTGPSNQPQHF
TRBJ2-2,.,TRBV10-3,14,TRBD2,TGTGCCATCAGGCCGGGACTAAACACCGGGGAGCTGTTTTTT,CAIRPGLNTGELFF
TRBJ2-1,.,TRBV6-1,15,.,TGTGCCAGCAGTGGTGGCGGCTACCCTTACAATGAGCAGTTCTTC,CASSGGGYPYNEQFF